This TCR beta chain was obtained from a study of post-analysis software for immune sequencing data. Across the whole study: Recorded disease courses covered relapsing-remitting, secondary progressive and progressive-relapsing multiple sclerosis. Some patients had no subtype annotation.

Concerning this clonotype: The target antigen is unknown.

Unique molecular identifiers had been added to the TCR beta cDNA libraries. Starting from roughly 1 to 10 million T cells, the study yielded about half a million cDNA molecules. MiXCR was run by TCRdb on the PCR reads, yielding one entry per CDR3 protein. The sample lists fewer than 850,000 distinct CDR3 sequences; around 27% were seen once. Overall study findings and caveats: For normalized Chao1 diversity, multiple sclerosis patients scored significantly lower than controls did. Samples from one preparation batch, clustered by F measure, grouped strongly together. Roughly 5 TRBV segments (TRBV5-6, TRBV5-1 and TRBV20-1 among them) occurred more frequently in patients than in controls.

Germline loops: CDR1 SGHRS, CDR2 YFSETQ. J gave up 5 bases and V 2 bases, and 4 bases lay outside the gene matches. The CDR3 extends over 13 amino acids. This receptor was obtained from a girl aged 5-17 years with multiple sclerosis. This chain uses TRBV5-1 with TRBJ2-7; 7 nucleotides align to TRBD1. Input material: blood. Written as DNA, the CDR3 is TGCGCCAGCAGCTTCAAGACAGGGAACGAGCAGTACTTC. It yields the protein CASSFKTGNEQYF.